The 19 T cell receptor beta chains listed next were all sequenced from one sample in a study of cytomegalovirus exposure and HLA in healthy donors. In the PCR, 60 Vbeta and 13 Jbeta primers were used. Sequencing was performed with immunoSEQ multiplex PCR; in TCRdb, only in-frame clones are kept and a portion is missing. Found here are roughly 100,000 clones, under 85% of them singletons; the top ten hold about 9.1%. The sample comprised PBMCs. The source of these receptors is a woman in her forties in good health and CMV-seropositive.

The rearrangement joins TRBV28 to TRBJ2-5; 7 bases are a match to TRBD2. Looked up from germline, CDR1 is MDHEN and CDR2 is SYDVKM. V lost 10 bases and J lost 1; bases outside the gene matches: 12. The CDR3 covers 15 residues. The DNA of the CDR3 is TGTGCCACTACAGATCCGGGACTAACCCAAGAGACCCAGTACTTC. Its translation is CATTDPGLTQETQYF.

The CDR3 sequence is CASSLGDLSGRATGELFF. Written as DNA, the CDR3 is TGCGCCAGCAGCTTGGGGGACCTCAGCGGGAGGGCAACCGGGGAGCTGTTTTTT. The chain combines TRBV5-1 with TRBJ2-2; 10 bases are a match to TRBD2. CDR3 length: 18 amino acids. The V gene end was trimmed by 0 bases and the J gene end by 5 bases; junction bases not matched to a gene: 10. Looked up from germline, CDR1 is SGHRS and CDR2 is YFSETQ.

This sequence joins TRBV19 and TRBJ2-3; weak D call: TRBD1 (6 bases). Germline V gene lookup returns CDR1 LNHDA and CDR2 SQIVND (reference sequence). The V and J ends lost 6 bases and 4 bases respectively, with 11 bases between them. The CDR3 is 13 amino acids. DNA for the CDR3: TGTGCCAGTAGACGTGGACAGTCAGATACGCAGTATTTT. This gives the protein CASRRGQSDTQYF.

This chain joins TRBV13 and TRBJ1-2, with 8 positions matching TRBD1. After removal of 1 base from V and 5 bases from J, the junction contained 9 bases not matched to a gene. This CDR3 spans 16 amino acids. CDR1 is PRHDT, CDR2 FYEKMQ, per germline (reference sequence). In DNA, the CDR3 is TGTGCCAGCAGCTTAGAAAGCAGGGGGCGAAGGTATGGCTACACCTTC. This sequence encodes CASSLESRGRRYGYTF.

The J gene is TRBJ1-2, the V gene TRBV5-4; no reliable D call. CDR1 is SGHNT, CDR2 YYREEE, per germline (reference sequence). The CDR3 is made up of 14 amino acids. V was shortened by 0 bases and J by 4 bases, with 10 bases between the two germline ends. The CDR3 bases are TGTGCCAGCAGCTTGGTTCCAGGCCGCTATGGCTACACCTTC. It is translated as CASSLVPGRYGYTF.

As for this clone: At one boundary the junction diverges from the germline segment, which might be a read error. V usage is TRBV5-6 and J usage is TRBJ1-1, with 7 bases identical to TRBD1. Per germline, CDR1 SGHDT and CDR2 YYEEEE. CDR3 length: 12 residues. The CDR3 nucleotides are TGTGCCAGCAGCACCTCCACAGGGGACCCCAATTTT. Its protein product is CASSTSTGDPNF.

There are a few counts of this clone. The chain couples TRBV28 to TRBJ1-3; D unresolved. The V end was cut by 6 bases, the J end by 1 base, with 16 bases between. Germline V gives CDR1 MDHEN, CDR2 SYDVKM. CDR3 length: 16 residues. CDR3 in DNA: TGTGCCAGCAGCCCCGGACGAGGGATATCTGGAAACACCATATATTTT. This translates into CASSPGRGISGNTIYF.

This chain joins TRBV2 and TRBJ1-6; unclear D gene. This CDR3 is built from 15 residues. Germline V gives CDR1 SNHLY, CDR2 FYNNEI. With 8 bases removed from V and 7 bases from J, the gap between germline ends came to 18 bases. The CDR3, as DNA: TGTGCCAGCGCCCAGGTTGACGGCGGGAATTCACCCCTCCACTTT. Its translation is CASAQVDGGNSPLHF.

The J gene is TRBJ2-7, the V gene TRBV19, with 14 bases aligning to TRBD2. This CDR3 is built from 16 residues. CDR1 LNHDA and CDR2 SQIVND come from the germline V gene (reference sequence). Trimming took 5 bases from V and 0 from J; bases not matched to a gene: 3. CDR3 DNA: TGTGCCAGTAGTCCGGGACTAGCGGGAGTCTCCTACGAGCAGTACTTC. Translated, it gives CASSPGLAGVSYEQYF.

The gene calls are TRBV4-1 and TRBJ2-1; 12 positions match TRBD2. The J segment lost 0 bases and the V segment lost 3 bases, leaving 12 bases of the junction unmatched. CDR3 size: 20 residues. CDR1 MGHRA and CDR2 YSYEKL come from the germline V gene. CDR3 DNA: TGCGCCAGCAGCCAGCTAACACTGGGACTAGCGGGTAGCTCCTACAATGAGCAGTTCTTC. Residues: CASSQLTLGLAGSSYNEQFF.

The chain carries TRBV5-1 and TRBJ1-4; TRBD1 might be the D (5 bases). CDR3 size: 14 residues. The V gene lost 3 bases and the J gene lost 7 bases, with 13 bases spanning the gap. The germline CDR1 and CDR2 sequences are SGHRS and YFSETQ. CDR3 DNA: TGCGCCAGCAGCTCGGGACTAGTGGGTGAAAAACTGTTTTTT. Its translation is CASSSGLVGEKLFF.

This clone showed up just once. The chain has TRBV27 and TRBJ1-1; tentative D call: TRBD1 (5 bases). CDR1 is MNHEY and CDR2 is SMNVEV in the germline V gene (reference sequence). The CDR3 is 12 amino acids. Deletions cut 5 bases from V and 4 bases from J, with 8 bases between. The CDR3 loop reads CASSNGGTEAFF. Written as DNA, the CDR3 is TGTGCCAGCAGTAACGGGGGCACTGAAGCTTTCTTT.

The chain joins TRBV5-1 to TRBJ2-7; no clear D. The CDR3 is made up of 13 amino acids. Germline loops: CDR1 SGHRS, CDR2 YFSETQ. V was pared by 0 bases and J by 3 bases, with 7 bases between. CDR3 amino acids: CASSLDGFYEQYF. The CDR3 DNA is TGCGCCAGCAGCTTGGACGGTTTCTACGAGCAGTACTTC.

The chain uses TRBV7-9 and TRBJ1-1; 8 bases are shared with TRBD1. In germline, CDR1 is SEHNR, CDR2 FQNEAQ (reference sequence). CDR3 size: 14 residues. Losses at the gene ends were 6 bases for V and 7 bases for J; bases not matched to a gene: 10. The CDR3 nucleotides are TGTGCCAGCAGGTCTCCGGGACAGGTTGTTGAAGCTTTCTTT. Protein product: CASRSPGQVVEAFF.

The chain combines TRBV5-1 with TRBJ2-2, with a tentative D call TRBD2 (6 bases). CDR3 size: 15 residues. With 2 bases removed from V and 0 bases from J, the gap between germline ends came to 8 bases. Germline V gene sequence: CDR1 SGHRS, CDR2 YFSETQ. CDR3 nucleotides: TGCGCCAGCAGCTTTAGCGGAGCGAACACCGGGGAGCTGTTTTTT. Its translation is CASSFSGANTGELFF.

The chain links TRBV19 to TRBJ2-2; the D gene is possibly TRBD2 (6 bases). Germline V gene sequence: CDR1 LNHDA, CDR2 SQIVND (reference sequence). V lost 7 bases to trimming and J lost 0 bases, with 12 bases between them. The CDR3 is 15 residues long. CDR3 residues: CASKPASANTGELFF. DNA of the CDR3: TGTGCCAGTAAGCCCGCTAGCGCGAACACCGGGGAGCTGTTTTTT.

The CDR3 spells CASRDSDSTQYF. The CDR3 coding sequence is TGTGCCAGCAGGGACAGTGACTCGACCCAGTACTTC. The chain has TRBV2 and TRBJ2-5; tentative D call: TRBD1 (6 bases). The V gene lost 6 bases and the J gene lost 7 bases, with 12 bases spanning the gap. There are 12 residues in the CDR3. The germline CDR1 and CDR2 sequences are SNHLY and FYNNEI.

For this clone: One base separates it from a far larger clone, so it is likely a read error. Other DNA sequences of this sample code for an identical CDR3. The V gene is TRBV7-2, the J gene TRBJ2-2, with 8 bases that match TRBD2. The germline CDR1 and CDR2 sequences are SGHTA and FQGNSA. The V segment lost 5 bases and the J segment 0 bases; nucleotides outside the gene matches: 5. The CDR3 totals 16 residues. CDR3 loop: CASSPGLGANTGELFF. For the CDR3, the DNA is TGTGCCAGCAGCCCGGGACTAGGAGCGAACACCGGGGAGCTGTTTTTT.

The genes are TRBV28 and TRBJ2-2; TRBD2 is a possible D gene (6 bases). This CDR3 is built from 14 residues. V was pared by 3 bases and J by 6 bases, with 11 bases between. Germline-derived CDR1 and CDR2 are MDHEN and SYDVKM. In DNA form, the CDR3 reads TGTGCCAGCAGTTTCGGCGGGGAGGCCGGGGAGCTGTTTTTT. Residues: CASSFGGEAGELFF.